This T cell receptor beta chain was sequenced for a study of shared clonotypes between healthy human individuals. The study's findings and limits: The authors sampled blood alone, and tissue repertoires likely differ.

Every immunoSEQ plate was one replicate of a subset's evenly spread DNA. The unsorted PBMC replicate PCRs were performed with approximately 0.3 ug DNA, tens of thousands of T cell genomes. Data came from immunoSEQ multiplex PCR; TCRdb stores just in-frame clones and leaves some out. The data show about 510,000 clones, 60% to 80% seen once. The V gene lost 0 bases and the J gene lost 0 bases, with 2 bases spanning the gap. The CDR3 spans 13 residues. Germline loops: CDR1 MNHNY, CDR2 SVGAGI (reference sequence). A word on this clone: Its antigen is still unknown.

This rearrangement joins TRBV6-6 to TRBJ2-5; D uncertain. The sequence derives from a woman between 40 and 50 years old in good health. Some clones in this sample may be carry-over from other donors' samples. Input material: PBMCs. The CDR3 here is CASSYSDQETQYF. CDR3 bases: TGTGCCAGCAGTTACTCAGACCAAGAGACCCAGTACTTC.